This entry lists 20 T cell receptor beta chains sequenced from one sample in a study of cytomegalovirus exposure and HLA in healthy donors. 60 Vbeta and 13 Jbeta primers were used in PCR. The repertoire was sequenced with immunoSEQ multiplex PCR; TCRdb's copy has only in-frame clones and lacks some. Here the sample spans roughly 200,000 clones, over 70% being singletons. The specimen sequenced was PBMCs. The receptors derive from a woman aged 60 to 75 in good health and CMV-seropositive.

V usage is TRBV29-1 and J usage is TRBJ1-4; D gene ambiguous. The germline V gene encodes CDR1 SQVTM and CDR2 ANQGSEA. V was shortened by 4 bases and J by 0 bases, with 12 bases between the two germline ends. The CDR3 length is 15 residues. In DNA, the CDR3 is TGCAGCGTTGGTAACAGCCCTACAACTAATGAAAAACTGTTTTTT. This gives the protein CSVGNSPTTNEKLFF. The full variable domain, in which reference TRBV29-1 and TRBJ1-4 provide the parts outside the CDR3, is SAVISQKPSRDICQRGTSLTIQCQVDSQVTMMFWYRQQPGQSLTLIATANQGSEATYESGFVIDKFPISRPNLTFSTLTVSNMSPEDSSIYLCSVGNSPTTNEKLFFGSGTQLSVL.

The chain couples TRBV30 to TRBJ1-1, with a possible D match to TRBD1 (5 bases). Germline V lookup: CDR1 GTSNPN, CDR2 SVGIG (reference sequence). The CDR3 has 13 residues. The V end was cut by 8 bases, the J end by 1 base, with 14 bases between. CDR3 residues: CARVGHPNTEAFF. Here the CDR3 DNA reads TGTGCCCGGGTGGGGCATCCGAACACTGAAGCTTTCTTT.

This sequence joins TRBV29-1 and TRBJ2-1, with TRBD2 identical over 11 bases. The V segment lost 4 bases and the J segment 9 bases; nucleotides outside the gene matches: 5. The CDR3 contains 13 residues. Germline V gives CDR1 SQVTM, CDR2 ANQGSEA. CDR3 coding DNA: TGCAGCGTTGTGTCTAGCGGGAGGTTTGAGCAGTTCTTC. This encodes CSVVSSGRFEQFF.

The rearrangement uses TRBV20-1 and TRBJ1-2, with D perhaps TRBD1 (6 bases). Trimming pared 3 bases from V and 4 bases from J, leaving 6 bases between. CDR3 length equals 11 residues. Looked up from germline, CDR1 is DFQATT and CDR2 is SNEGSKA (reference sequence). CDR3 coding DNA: TGCAGTGCTAGGACAGGCTATGGCTACACCTTC. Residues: CSARTGYGYTF.

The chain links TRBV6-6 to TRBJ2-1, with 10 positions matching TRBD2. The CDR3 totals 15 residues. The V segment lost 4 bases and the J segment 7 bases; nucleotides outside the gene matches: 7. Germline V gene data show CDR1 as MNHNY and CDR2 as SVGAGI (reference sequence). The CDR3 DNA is TGTGCCAGCAGTTTCACTAGCGGGACCGGTAATGAGCAGTTCTTC. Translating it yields CASSFTSGTGNEQFF.

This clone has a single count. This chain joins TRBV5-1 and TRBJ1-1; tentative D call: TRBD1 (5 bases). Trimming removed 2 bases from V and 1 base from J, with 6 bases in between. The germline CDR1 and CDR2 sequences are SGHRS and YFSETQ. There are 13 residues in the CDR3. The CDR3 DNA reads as TGCGCCAGCAGCTTCACAGGGAACACTGAAGCTTTCTTT. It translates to CASSFTGNTEAFF.

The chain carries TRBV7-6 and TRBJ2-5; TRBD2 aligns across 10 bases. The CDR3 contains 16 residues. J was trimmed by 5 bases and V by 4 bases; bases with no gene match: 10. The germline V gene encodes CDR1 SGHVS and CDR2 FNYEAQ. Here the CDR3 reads CASSSQAGGPGETQYF. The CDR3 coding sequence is TGTGCCAGCAGCTCCCAAGCGGGGGGGCCCGGTGAGACCCAGTACTTC.

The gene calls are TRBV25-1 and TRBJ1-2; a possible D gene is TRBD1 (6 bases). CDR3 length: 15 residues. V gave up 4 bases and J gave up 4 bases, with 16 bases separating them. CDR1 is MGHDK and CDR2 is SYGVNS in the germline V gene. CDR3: CASSATRTEPYGYTF. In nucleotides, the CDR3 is TGTGCCAGCAGTGCTACTCGGACAGAGCCCTATGGCTACACCTTC.

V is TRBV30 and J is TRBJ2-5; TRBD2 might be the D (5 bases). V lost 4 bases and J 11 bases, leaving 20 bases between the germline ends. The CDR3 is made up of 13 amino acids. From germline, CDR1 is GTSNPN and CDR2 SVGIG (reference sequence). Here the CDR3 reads CAWTRQWSREQYF. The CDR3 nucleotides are TGTGCCTGGACTAGGCAGTGGTCTAGGGAGCAGTACTTC.

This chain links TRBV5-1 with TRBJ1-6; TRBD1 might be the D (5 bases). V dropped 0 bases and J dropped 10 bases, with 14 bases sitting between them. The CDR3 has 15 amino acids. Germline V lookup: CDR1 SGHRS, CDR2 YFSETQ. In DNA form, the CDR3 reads TGCGCCAGCAGCTTGGAGGCAGGGTCGTGGTCACCCCTCCACTTT. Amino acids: CASSLEAGSWSPLHF.

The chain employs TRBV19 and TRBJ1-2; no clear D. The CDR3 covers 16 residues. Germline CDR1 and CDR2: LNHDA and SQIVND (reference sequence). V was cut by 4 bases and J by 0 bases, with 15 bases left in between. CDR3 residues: CASSTDLPFPNYGYTF. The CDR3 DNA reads TGTGCCAGTAGTACAGACCTCCCTTTCCCTAACTATGGCTACACCTTC.

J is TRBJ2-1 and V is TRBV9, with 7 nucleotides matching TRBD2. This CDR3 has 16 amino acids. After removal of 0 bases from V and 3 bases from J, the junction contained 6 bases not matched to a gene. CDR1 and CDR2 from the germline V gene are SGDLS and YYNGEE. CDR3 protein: CASSVADSGLYNEQFF. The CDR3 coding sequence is TGTGCCAGCAGCGTAGCCGATAGCGGGCTCTACAATGAGCAGTTCTTC. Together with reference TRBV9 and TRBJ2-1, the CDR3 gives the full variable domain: DSGVTQTPKHLITATGQRVTLRCSPRSGDLSVYWYQQSLDQGLQFLIQYYNGEERAKGNILERFSAQQFPDLHSELNLSSLELGDSALYFCASSVADSGLYNEQFFGPGTRLTVL.

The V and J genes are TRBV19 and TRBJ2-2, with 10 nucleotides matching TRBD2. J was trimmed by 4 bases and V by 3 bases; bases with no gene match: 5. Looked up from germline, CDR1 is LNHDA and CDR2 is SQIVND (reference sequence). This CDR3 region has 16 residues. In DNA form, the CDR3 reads TGTGCCAGTAGTATGGAAGCGGGGGGGCCCACCGGGGAGCTGTTTTTT. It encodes CASSMEAGGPTGELFF.

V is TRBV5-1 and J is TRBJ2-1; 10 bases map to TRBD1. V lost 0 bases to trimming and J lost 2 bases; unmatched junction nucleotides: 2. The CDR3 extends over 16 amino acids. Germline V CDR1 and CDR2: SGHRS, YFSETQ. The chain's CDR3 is CASSLGGTGAYNEQFF. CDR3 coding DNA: TGCGCCAGCAGCTTGGGTGGGACAGGGGCCTACAATGAGCAGTTCTTC.

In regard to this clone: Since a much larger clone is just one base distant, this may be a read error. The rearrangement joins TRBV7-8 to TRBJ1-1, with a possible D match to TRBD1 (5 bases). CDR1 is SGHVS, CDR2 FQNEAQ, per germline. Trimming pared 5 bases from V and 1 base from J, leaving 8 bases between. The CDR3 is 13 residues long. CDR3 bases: TGTGCCAGCAGCCGACAGAAGAACACTGAAGCTTTCTTT. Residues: CASSRQKNTEAFF. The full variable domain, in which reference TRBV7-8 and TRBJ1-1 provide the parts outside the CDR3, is GAGVSQSPRYKVAKRGQDVALRCDPISGHVSLFWYQQALGQGPEFLTYFQNEAQLDKSGLPSDRFFAERPEGSVSTLKIQRTQQEDSAVYLCASSRQKNTEAFFGQGTRLTVV.

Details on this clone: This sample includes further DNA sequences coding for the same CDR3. The chain's CDR3 is CASSAGLAGPDQETQYF. DNA of the CDR3: TGTGCCAGCAGCGCTGGACTAGCGGGGCCGGACCAAGAGACCCAGTACTTC. The rearrangement links TRBV21-1 to TRBJ2-5; the D segment call TRBD2 is taken from the table without a DNA check. TRBV21-1 is a recognized pseudogene. The CDR3 runs to 17 residues.

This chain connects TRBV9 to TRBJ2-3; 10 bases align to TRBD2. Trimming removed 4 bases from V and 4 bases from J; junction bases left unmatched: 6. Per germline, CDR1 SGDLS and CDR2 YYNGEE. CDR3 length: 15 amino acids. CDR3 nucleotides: TGTGCCAGCAGCAGAGCGGGAGGGTGGGCAGATACGCAGTATTTT. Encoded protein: CASSRAGGWADTQYF.

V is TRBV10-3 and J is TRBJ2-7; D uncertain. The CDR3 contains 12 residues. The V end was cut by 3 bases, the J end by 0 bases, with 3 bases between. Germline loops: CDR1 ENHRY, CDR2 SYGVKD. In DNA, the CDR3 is TGTGCCATCAGTGATCACTCCTACGAGCAGTACTTC. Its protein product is CAISDHSYEQYF.

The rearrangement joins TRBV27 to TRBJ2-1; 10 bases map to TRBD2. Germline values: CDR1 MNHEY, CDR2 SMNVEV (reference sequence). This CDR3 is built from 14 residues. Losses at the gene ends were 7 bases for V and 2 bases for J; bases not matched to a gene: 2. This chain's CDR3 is CASTTSGTYNEQFF. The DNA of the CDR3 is TGTGCCAGCACAACTAGCGGGACCTACAATGAGCAGTTCTTC.

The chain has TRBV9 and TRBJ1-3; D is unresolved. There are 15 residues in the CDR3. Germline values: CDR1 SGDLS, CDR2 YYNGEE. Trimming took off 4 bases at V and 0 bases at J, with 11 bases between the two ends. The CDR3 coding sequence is TGTGCCAGCAGCCCCCGAGCGGACTCTGGAAACACCATATATTTT. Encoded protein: CASSPRADSGNTIYF.